This is a list of T cell receptor beta chains from one sample in a study of blood T cell repertoires in COVID-19. TCRdb keeps only in-frame clones here, not all; method: immunoSEQ multiplex PCR. This table holds approximately 270,000 clones, about 80% found once. The material sequenced was peripheral blood. These receptors came from a man at least 80 years old with acute or convalescent COVID-19. Both conserved end residues are trimmed from each CDR3. Fields, in order: V gene, CDR3 protein.

v_gene: TRBV27; CDR3aa: ASSLGTAATQY
v_gene: TRBV7-9; CDR3aa: ASSLGQGAKRNTEAF
v_gene: TRBV6-5; CDR3aa: ASSSGLAGRYEQY
v_gene: TRBV4-2; CDR3aa: ASSQAGINSPLH
v_gene: TRBV3-1/TRBV3-2; CDR3aa: ASSPQPGEPNSPLH
v_gene: TRBV6-1; CDR3aa: ASSEMVREAF
v_gene: TRBV6-5; CDR3aa: ASTRQGAYQPQH
v_gene: TRBV7-9; CDR3aa: ASSPRMGGGNIQY
v_gene: TRBV14; CDR3aa: ASSQDRGNTGELF
v_gene: TRBV5-1; CDR3aa: ASSFTRRGAGGYT
v_gene: TRBV5-1; CDR3aa: ASSLVQGVEKLF
v_gene: TRBV5-1; CDR3aa: ASRRGTGELF
v_gene: TRBV6-1; CDR3aa: ASSEPTGKGYT
v_gene: TRBV6-5; CDR3aa: ASTPRQHNTGELF
v_gene: TRBV5-1; CDR3aa: ASSLDISYEQY
v_gene: TRBV5-1; CDR3aa: ASSLGQGYSGANVLT
v_gene: TRBV18; CDR3aa: ASSRSAGYEQY
v_gene: TRBV6-5; CDR3aa: ASSYYSQTGNTIY
v_gene: TRBV11-1; CDR3aa: ASSLVGAREAF
v_gene: TRBV27; CDR3aa: ASSLSGQGNSPLH
v_gene: TRBV2; CDR3aa: ASRPEGQGRSPLH
v_gene: TRBV7-2; CDR3aa: ASSSGGQVAYEQY
v_gene: TRBV28; CDR3aa: ASTSPSNYGYT
v_gene: TRBV5-5; CDR3aa: ASSRGFASLEKLF
v_gene: TRBV7-9; CDR3aa: ASSLTGTYEQY
v_gene: TRBV25-1; CDR3aa: ASSLQGNTEAF
v_gene: TRBV2; CDR3aa: ASSFYRATTGELF
v_gene: TRBV18; CDR3aa: ASSPGPSREQF
v_gene: TRBV11-2; CDR3aa: ASSLKSGVSGEQY
v_gene: TRBV5-1; CDR3aa: ASSLDRPSNYGYT
v_gene: TRBV6-6; CDR3aa: ASSYGQGHTGELF
v_gene: TRBV5-1; CDR3aa: ASSLVASVANEQF
v_gene: TRBV29-1; CDR3aa: SVVGQGLNQPQH
v_gene: TRBV27; CDR3aa: ASSSVPGTGSSYEQY
v_gene: TRBV10-3; CDR3aa: AISERLAGLVESSYNEQF
v_gene: TRBV25-1; CDR3aa: ASSEGGAKEQY
v_gene: TRBV5-1; CDR3aa: ASSWTDSQETQY
v_gene: TRBV5-1; CDR3aa: ASSLTPGGGRNTEAF
v_gene: TRBV29-1; CDR3aa: SVEVSSYEQY
v_gene: TRBV29-1; CDR3aa: SVSPPGGGSYEQY
v_gene: TRBV7-9; CDR3aa: ASSPSRLAGATDTQY
v_gene: TRBV5-1; CDR3aa: ASSLSGGNEKLF
v_gene: TRBV5-1; CDR3aa: ASRRQGALNEKLF
v_gene: TRBV28; CDR3aa: ASSLLDKSLAKNIQY
v_gene: TRBV5-4; CDR3aa: ASSRLERENYGYT
v_gene: TRBV10-2; CDR3aa: ASRRQGAPSNTGELF
v_gene: TRBV3-1/TRBV3-2; CDR3aa: ASSLTTGGYGYT